The clone carrying this T cell receptor beta chain has only a few counts. As yet, its antigen is unknown. The V and J ends lost 4 bases and 0 bases respectively, with 9 bases between them. The CDR3 sequence is 14 residues long. Germline V CDR1 and CDR2: MNHEY, SVGEGT. Amplification by 5'RACE using constant-segment primers produced TCR alpha and TCR beta cDNA libraries that carried sample barcodes and UMIs. TCRdb analysed the 5' RACE reads with MiXCR anew, one entry per CDR3 protein. The sample holds some 150,000 distinct CDR3 sequences, around 21% seen once. This sample was taken from a study of T-cell memory formation after mild COVID-19. Overall study results and limits: Day 15 to 85 contracting clones showed balanced CD4/CD8; later expanders leaned CD4+.

The sequence came from an adult woman who had mild COVID-19 (a few samples of this study predate the infection). Cell type and time point are not known. The material sequenced was PBMCs or a T cell subset sorted from them (not recorded which). The J gene is TRBJ1-1, the V gene TRBV6-2 or TRBV6-3; unclear D gene. The CDR3 nucleotides read TGTGCCAGCAGTTTCCGTGTGCTGAACACTGAAGCTTTCTTT. Its translation: CASSFRVLNTEAFF.